This T cell receptor beta chain was identified during a study of blood T cells in healthy people across ages. Study-wide findings and caveats: A roughly linear age-dependent decrease characterized TCR beta diversity per million T cells. Estimates drawn from one million T cells were deemed to understate diversity.

In its sample, this clonotype was seen a few times. Its antigen is undetermined. Germline lookup yields CDR1 ENHRY and CDR2 SYGVKD. Trimming took 0 bases from V and 8 from J, leaving 19 bases between them. The CDR3 has 16 amino acids. A second about 7 to 12 cycle PCR used barcoded and J-beta primers. A single record per CDR3 protein comes from TCRdb applying MiXCR to the 5' RACE reads. Among 2 million or so distinct CDR3 sequences listed, 49% were seen once. Donors were healthy Caucasian individuals from Russia aged about 6 to 90. Isolation recovered at least 7 million PBMCs from every sample. This chain joins TRBV10-3 and TRBJ1-2; D unclear. The sample comprised blood. The receptor was derived from a woman between 40 and 55 years old in good health. Here the CDR3 DNA reads TGTGCCATCAGTGAGTCGACTGAGGCTGGGATTGAGGGCTACACCTTC. Translating gives CAISESTEAGIEGYTF.